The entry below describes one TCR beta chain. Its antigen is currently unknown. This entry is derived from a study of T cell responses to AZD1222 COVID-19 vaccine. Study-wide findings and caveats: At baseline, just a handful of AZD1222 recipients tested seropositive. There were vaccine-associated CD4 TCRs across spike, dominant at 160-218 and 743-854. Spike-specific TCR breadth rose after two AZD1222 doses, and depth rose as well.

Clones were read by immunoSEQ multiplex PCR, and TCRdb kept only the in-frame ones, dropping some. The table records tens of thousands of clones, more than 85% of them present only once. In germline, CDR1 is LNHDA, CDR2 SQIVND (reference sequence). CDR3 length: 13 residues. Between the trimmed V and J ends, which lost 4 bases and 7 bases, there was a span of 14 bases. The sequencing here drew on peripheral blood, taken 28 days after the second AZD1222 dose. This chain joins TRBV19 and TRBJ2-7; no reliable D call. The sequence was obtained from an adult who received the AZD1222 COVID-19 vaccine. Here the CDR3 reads CASSKGPAREQYF. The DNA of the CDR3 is TGTGCCAGTAGTAAAGGACCGGCGCGGGAGCAGTACTTC.